This record covers a single T cell receptor beta chain. The antigen is not known. Germline V gives CDR1 SGHRS, CDR2 YFSETQ. The ends were cut back, 5 bases at V and 3 bases at J, with 17 bases in the middle. CDR3 length: 15 amino acids. Repertoires were generated with immunoSEQ multiplex PCR, while TCRdb's copy carries only in-frame clones and drops some. The sample holds about 150,000 clones; 90% to 95% are singletons and the top ten take under 0.8%. This sample was included in a study of cytomegalovirus exposure and HLA in healthy donors. Findings and caveats of the study: Rarity characterized most TCR sequences, yet some public TCRs appeared in many donors. Among TCR beta chains, those listed as cytomegalovirus-associated numbered over 150.

J is TRBJ2-5 and V is TRBV5-1; possibly TRBD2 for D (6 bases). Sequenced: PBMCs. This clonotype was sampled from a man aged 18 to 35 in good health and CMV-seronegative. Here the CDR3 DNA reads TGCGCCAGCAGGGGGGTTACTAGCTTGGAAGAGACCCAGTACTTC. Encoded protein: CASRGVTSLEETQYF.